This T cell receptor beta chain was recovered during a study of T-cell memory formation after mild COVID-19. General observations from the study: There were some responding clones in pre-infection memory, which suggested that cross-reactive memory had joined.

This clonotype was seen many times. The target antigen is unknown. The germline V and J ends were trimmed by 0 bases and 13 bases, with 13 bases remaining between them. CDR1 and CDR2 (germline): DFQATT, SNEGSKA (reference sequence). This CDR3 is 11 amino acids long. TCRdb called the 5' RACE reads again in MiXCR, with one record for every CDR3 protein. The repertoire holds tens of thousands of distinct CDR3 sequences, roughly an eighth seen once, with around 30% in the top ten. The source of this sequence is a man aged 18 to 29 who had mild COVID-19 (a few samples of this study predate the infection). Cell type and time point are not known. The chain employs TRBV20-1 and TRBJ2-7; perhaps TRBD1 as D (6 bases). The material sequenced was PBMCs or a T cell subset sorted from them (not recorded which). Written as DNA, the CDR3 is TGCAGTGCTAGAGATTATCAGGGGATATACTTC. Protein product: CSARDYQGIYF.